The 27 T cell receptor beta chains in this list originate from one sample, sequenced in a study of T cells in Graves' hyperthyroidism and ophthalmopathy. Template material for amplifying TCR beta CDR3 regions consisted of RNA transcripts. Using the HTBI primer set, a first-round RT-PCR was run on the TCR CDR3. In TCRdb, the multiplex PCR reads were re-called with MiXCR into one record per CDR3 protein. In the table there are some 250,000 distinct CDR3 sequences, over 12% of which are singletons. The source material was blood. These receptors all come from a woman in her forties or fifties with Graves' hyperthyroidism that later progressed to Graves' ophthalmopathy.

Many counts were recorded for this clonotype. The rearrangement joins TRBV11-2 to TRBJ2-2, with D possibly called TRBD1 or TRBD2 (5 bases each). This CDR3 region has 17 residues. Trimming cost V 5 bases and J 5 bases, with 21 bases left between them. Per the germline V gene, CDR1 is SGHAT and CDR2 is FQNNGV. The CDR3 is CASSPRPTRGETGELFF. The CDR3 DNA reads TGTGCCAGCAGCCCTAGACCCACGAGGGGCGAAACCGGGGAGCTGTTTTTT.

This clonotype was seen many times. J is TRBJ2-7 and V is TRBV10-3; D not certain. The germline V gene has CDR1 ENHRY and CDR2 SYGVKD. Between the trimmed V and J ends, which lost 8 bases and 5 bases, there was a span of 13 bases. CDR3 length: 12 residues. CDR3 nucleotides: TGTGCCATCGGACCCCAGGCCCACGAGCAGTACTTC. This encodes CAIGPQAHEQYF.

The rearrangement links TRBV19 to TRBJ2-1, with a tentative D call TRBD2 (5 bases). The V and J ends lost 7 bases and 4 bases respectively, with 14 bases between them. The CDR3 length is 14 residues. Germline CDR1 reads LNHDA; CDR2 reads SQIVND (reference sequence). CDR3 in DNA: TGTGCCAGTATGGAGAGGGCAGGATACAATGAGCAGTTCTTC. This encodes CASMERAGYNEQFF. Together with reference TRBV19 and TRBJ2-1, the CDR3 gives the full variable domain: DGGITQSPKYLFRKEGQNVTLSCEQNLNHDAMYWYRQDPGQGLRLIYYSQIVNDFQKGDIAEGYSVSREKKESFPLTVTSAQKNPTAFYLCASMERAGYNEQFFGPGTRLTVL.

The chain is built from TRBV24-1 and TRBJ2-3; TRBD1 matches at 8 bases. This CDR3 is built from 15 residues. Per the germline V gene, CDR1 is KGHDR and CDR2 is SFDVKD. Germline trimming cut 3 bases from V and 4 bases from J; bases unmatched to any gene: 5. The CDR3 nucleotides are TGTGCCACCAGTGATGCCGGGACAGGTGCAGATACGCAGTATTTT. It encodes CATSDAGTGADTQYF.

This clonotype was seen a few times. The rearrangement links TRBV19 to TRBJ2-1, with 7 bases matching TRBD1. The CDR3 consists of 16 residues. Per germline, CDR1 LNHDA and CDR2 SQIVND (reference sequence). The J segment lost 0 bases and the V segment lost 3 bases, leaving 5 bases of the junction unmatched. The CDR3 coding sequence is TGTGCCAGTAGTATGGGACAGTGGGGCTCCTACAATGAGCAGTTCTTC. Translation: CASSMGQWGSYNEQFF.

This clonotype was recorded many times. The chain combines TRBV11-3 with TRBJ2-1, with TRBD1 identical over 8 bases. There are 15 residues in the CDR3. V gave up 1 base and J gave up 4 bases; unmatched junction bases: 3. Germline V gene lookup returns CDR1 SGHNT and CDR2 YENEEA. The chain's CDR3 is CASSLGGQAYNEQFF. The CDR3 DNA sequence: TGTGCCAGCAGCTTAGGGGGACAGGCATACAATGAGCAGTTCTTC.

This clonotype showed up many times. For the CDR3, the DNA is TGTGCCAGCAGCACCGGGACTGGGAAAGAGACCCAGTACTTC. Translated, it gives CASSTGTGKETQYF. The genes are TRBV12-3 or TRBV12-4 and TRBJ2-5; tentatively, D is TRBD2 (6 bases). Trimming took off 6 bases at V and 3 bases at J, with 14 bases between the two ends. The CDR3 is made up of 14 amino acids.

The chain's CDR3 is CSAKPTNSYEQYF. The CDR3 nucleotides read TGCAGTGCTAAACCGACGAACTCCTACGAGCAGTACTTC. The chain couples TRBV20-1 to TRBJ2-7, with D unclear. The CDR3 consists of 13 residues. V was shortened by 4 bases and J by 0 bases, with 10 bases between the two germline ends. In germline, CDR1 is DFQATT, CDR2 SNEGSKA (reference sequence).

In its sample, this clonotype was seen a few times. V usage is TRBV19 and J usage is TRBJ2-1; TRBD2 matches 10 bases. The CDR3 extends over 18 amino acids. The V gene's germline CDR1 is LNHDA and CDR2 SQIVND (reference sequence). The ends lost 3 bases at V and 1 base at J; junction bases unmatched: 9. The CDR3 reads CASSIRGSGRFSYNEQFF. The CDR3 DNA reads TGTGCCAGTAGTATTCGGGGTAGCGGGAGGTTTTCCTACAATGAGCAGTTCTTC.

This clonotype was observed many times. This chain uses TRBV28 with TRBJ1-6, with D maybe TRBD1 (6 bases). The V gene lost 3 bases and the J gene lost 4 bases, with 10 bases spanning the gap. The germline V gene encodes CDR1 MDHEN and CDR2 SYDVKM. This CDR3 is 15 amino acids long. CDR3 sequence (DNA): TGTGCCAGCAGTTTGGGGGCCCAGTATAATTCACCCCTCCACTTT. Protein sequence: CASSLGAQYNSPLHF. The full variable domain, with the rest looked up from reference TRBV28 and TRBJ1-6, is DVKVTQSSRYLVKRTGEKVFLECVQDMDHENMFWYRQDPGLGLRLIYFSYDVKMKEKGDIPEGYSVSREKKERFSLILESASTNQTSMYLCASSLGAQYNSPLHFGNGTRLTVT.

Ten or more counts support this clonotype. The chain employs TRBV7-2 and TRBJ2-1, with D tentatively TRBD1 (6 bases). Germline assignment: CDR1 SGHTA and CDR2 FQGNSA. The CDR3 spans 14 residues. V lost 3 bases and J lost 7, with 13 bases in between. In DNA, the CDR3 is TGTGCCAGCAGCTTTAGGGGGAGCCGTAATGAGCAGTTCTTC. Protein: CASSFRGSRNEQFF. The full variable domain, in which reference TRBV7-2 and TRBJ2-1 provide the parts outside the CDR3, is GAGVSQSPSNKVTEKGKDVELRCDPISGHTALYWYRQSLGQGLEFLIYFQGNSAPDKSGLPSDRFSAERTGGSVSTLTIQRTQQEDSAVYLCASSFRGSRNEQFFGPGTRLTVL.

This clonotype has a count of ten or more. V usage is TRBV30 and J usage is TRBJ2-1, with D hard to call. From germline, CDR1 is GTSNPN and CDR2 SVGIG (reference sequence). The CDR3 has 14 residues. Trimming pared 0 bases from V and 8 bases from J, leaving 14 bases between. The CDR3 DNA sequence: TGTGCCTGGAGTGTACTTCGGGTATTGGATGAGCAGTTCTTC. This translates into CAWSVLRVLDEQFF.

This clonotype was picked up many times. The V gene is TRBV5-5, the J gene TRBJ2-7; 10 bases are a match to TRBD2. CDR3 length equals 15 residues. Germline loops: CDR1 SGHKS, CDR2 YYEKEE (reference sequence). V was pared by 4 bases and J by 7 bases, with 11 bases of the junction left unmatched. The CDR3 DNA is TGTGCCAGCAGCAGGGTCCTAGCGGGAGACTCGGAGCAGTACTTC. It translates to CASSRVLAGDSEQYF. Looking up the rest from reference TRBV5-5 and TRBJ2-7 gives the full variable domain: DAGVTQSPTHLIKTRGQQVTLRCSPISGHKSVSWYQQVLGQGPQFIFQYYEKEERGRGNFPDRFSARQFPNYSSELNVNALLLGDSALYLCASSRVLAGDSEQYFGPGTRLTVT.

This clonotype was recorded a few times. A much more abundant neighbour one base away suggests this may be a read error. V is TRBV28 and J is TRBJ1-1; D uncertain. CDR3 length equals 16 residues. Germline CDR1 MDHEN, CDR2 SYDVKM. The V gene lost 3 bases and the J gene lost 0 bases, with 14 bases spanning the gap. For the CDR3, the DNA is TGTGCCAGCAGTTTCCCCCCGGTCGCCATGAACACTGAAGCTTTCTTT. Its protein is CASSFPPVAMNTEAFF.

In regard to this clonotype: The junction departs from the called germline gene at one end, perhaps through a read error. The chain employs TRBV7-9 and TRBJ2-7; D is possibly TRBD1 (5 bases). CDR1 SEHNR and CDR2 FQNEAQ come from the germline V gene (reference sequence). The CDR3 extends over 12 amino acids. The CDR3 DNA reads TGTGTCAGCAGTCACGACAGCTACGAGCGGTACTTC. Translation gives CVSSHDSYERYF.

This clonotype was seen at least ten times. This sequence joins TRBV2 and TRBJ2-7; D gene uncertain. Trimming removed 4 bases at V and 6 bases at J, with 16 bases between. Germline values: CDR1 SNHLY, CDR2 FYNNEI. This CDR3 is built from 14 residues. The CDR3 here is CASSVRAEVVEQYF. The CDR3 DNA is TGTGCCAGCAGTGTCCGTGCGGAAGTCGTCGAGCAGTACTTC. Full variable domain (remainder filled in from reference TRBV2 and TRBJ2-7): EPEVTQTPSHQVTQMGQEVILRCVPISNHLYFYWYRQILGQKVEFLVSFYNNEISEKSEIFDDQFSVERPDGSNFTLKIRSTKLEDSAMYFCASSVRAEVVEQYFGPGTRLTVT.

The chain combines TRBV6-1 with TRBJ1-2; D not certain. Germline CDR1 and CDR2: MNHNS and SASEGT. The CDR3 length is 17 residues. The V gene lost 2 bases and the J gene lost 1 base, with 17 bases spanning the gap. CDR3 DNA sequence: TGTGCCAGCAGTGAATATAGCTTCGGGCCGGATAACTATGGCTACACCTTC. Translating it yields CASSEYSFGPDNYGYTF.

This clonotype was detected only a few times. This chain links TRBV6-5 with TRBJ1-3; TRBD1 aligns across 7 bases. In germline, CDR1 is MNHEY, CDR2 SVGAGI. There are 16 residues in the CDR3. V was pared by 0 bases and J by 0 bases, with 2 bases of the junction left unmatched. This chain's CDR3 is CASSYSEGASGNTIYF. DNA of the CDR3: TGTGCCAGCAGTTACTCGGAGGGGGCCTCTGGAAACACCATATATTTT.

This clonotype has a count of ten or more. V gene TRBV30 combines with J gene TRBJ2-3, with 12 bases lining up with TRBD2. CDR3 size: 14 residues. Germline-derived CDR1 and CDR2 are GTSNPN and SVGIG (reference sequence). The V gene end was trimmed by 7 bases and the J gene end by 6 bases; junction bases not matched to a gene: 8. Here the CDR3 reads CASQLAGGPDTQYF. The CDR3 DNA is TGTGCCTCCCAGCTAGCGGGAGGGCCCGATACGCAGTATTTT.

This clonotype was counted at least ten times. This chain connects TRBV28 to TRBJ1-6, with D possibly matching TRBD1 (5 bases). V lost 8 bases, J lost 7 bases, and 21 bases lay in between. This CDR3 has 16 residues. Germline loops: CDR1 MDHEN, CDR2 SYDVKM. The CDR3 nucleotides read TGTGCCAGCTTGCCCGGGCAGGGCGGTTACAATTCACCCCTCCACTTT. It yields the protein CASLPGQGGYNSPLHF.

This clonotype has at least ten counts. The CDR3, as DNA: TGCAGTGCTGAGCGATCTAGCGGGAGGGGCATTCAGTACTTC. It is translated as CSAERSSGRGIQYF. The rearrangement links TRBV20-1 to TRBJ2-4, with 12 bases that match TRBD2. V dropped 5 bases and J dropped 9; count of bases not matched to a gene: 8. In germline, CDR1 is DFQATT, CDR2 SNEGSKA (reference sequence). This CDR3 region has 14 residues.

J is TRBJ1-1 and V is TRBV3-1; 8 bases line up with TRBD1. Germline CDR1 LGHDT, CDR2 YNNKEL (reference sequence). CDR3 length equals 15 residues. J was trimmed by 1 base and V by 4 bases; bases with no gene match: 5. The CDR3 is CASSRTGFWNTEAFF. CDR3 bases: TGTGCCAGCAGCCGGACAGGGTTTTGGAACACTGAAGCTTTCTTT.

This clonotype has ten or more counts. The CDR3 region is CAWSVSSNQPQHF. CDR3 sequence (DNA): TGTGCCTGGAGTGTATCTAGCAATCAGCCCCAGCATTTT. This chain uses TRBV30 with TRBJ1-5; D is unresolved. CDR1 and CDR2 from the germline V gene are GTSNPN and SVGIG (reference sequence). V was shortened by 0 bases and J by 0 bases, with 3 bases between the two germline ends. The CDR3 runs 13 residues.

The rearrangement joins TRBV5-1 to TRBJ2-1; no firm D call. Germline-derived CDR1 and CDR2 are SGHRS and YFSETQ. V was trimmed by 0 bases and J by 2 bases, leaving 9 bases between them. This CDR3 spans 15 amino acids. The DNA of the CDR3 is TGCGCCAGCAGCTTGGCGGACGCAGCCTACAATGAGCAGTTCTTC. It encodes CASSLADAAYNEQFF. Complete variable domain (other parts from reference TRBV5-1 and TRBJ2-1): KAGVTQTPRYLIKTRGQQVTLSCSPISGHRSVSWYQQTPGQGLQFLFEYFSETQRNKGNFPGRFSGRQFSNSRSEMNVSTLELGDSALYLCASSLADAAYNEQFFGPGTRLTVL.

The sample holds many counts of this clonotype. This rearrangement joins TRBV6-2 or TRBV6-3 to TRBJ1-5, with D maybe TRBD1 (6 bases). Germline V CDR1 and CDR2: MNHEY, SVGEGT. V was clipped by 6 bases and J by 3 bases, with 12 bases between them. CDR3 size: 14 residues. The CDR3: CASSPGQHNQPQHF. The CDR3 DNA follows: TGTGCCAGCAGCCCCGGACAGCACAATCAGCCCCAGCATTTT.

This chain links TRBV7-9 with TRBJ1-1, with D unclear. Trimming pared 0 bases from V and 0 bases from J, leaving 8 bases between. Germline V lookup: CDR1 SEHNR, CDR2 FQNEAQ (reference sequence). This CDR3 is built from 15 residues. The CDR3 bases are TGTGCCAGCAGCTTAGCGACTGGATTGAACACTGAAGCTTTCTTT. Translated: CASSLATGLNTEAFF.

On this clonotype: Being one base from a much bigger clone, this may be a read error. This chain uses TRBV24-1 with TRBJ2-2, with 8 nucleotides matching TRBD2. The CDR3 sequence is 18 residues long. Germline V gives CDR1 KGHDR, CDR2 SFDVKD. CDR3 in amino acids: CAASDLVESGGNTGELFF. CDR3 nucleotides: TGTGCCGCCAGTGATTTGGTCGAGAGCGGGGGGAACACCGGGGAGCTGTTTTTT.